This passage covers 11 T cell receptor beta chains from one sample sequenced in a study of cytomegalovirus exposure and HLA in healthy donors. The PCR contained 60 Vbeta and 13 Jbeta primers. Profiled with immunoSEQ multiplex PCR; TCRdb holds only in-frame clones, not every one. The data hold about 180,000 clones, with 80% observed a single time. Source material: PBMCs. The source is a man aged 35-49 years in good health and CMV-seronegative.

The chain joins TRBV7-9 to TRBJ2-5; tentatively, D is TRBD2 (5 bases). Germline V gene sequence: CDR1 SEHNR, CDR2 FQNEAQ (reference sequence). Trimming cost V 5 bases and J 5 bases, with 12 bases left between them. The CDR3 sequence is 13 residues long. CDR3 in amino acids: CASSRAGVETQYF. The CDR3 DNA sequence: TGTGCCAGCAGCCGTGCCGGGGTGGAGACCCAGTACTTC.

This chain links TRBV5-1 with TRBJ2-2, with unresolved D. V was pared by 2 bases and J by 4 bases, with 12 bases between. Per the germline V gene, CDR1 is SGHRS and CDR2 is YFSETQ. The CDR3 totals 15 residues. The DNA of the CDR3 is TGCGCCAGCAGCTTTTCGAGCGTTGCCACCGGGGAGCTGTTTTTT. It encodes CASSFSSVATGELFF.

This clone was observed a single time. The chain has TRBV18 and TRBJ1-2; D might be TRBD1 (5 bases). This CDR3 has 14 amino acids. V was shortened by 0 bases and J by 4 bases, with 9 bases between the two germline ends. The germline gives CDR1 KGHSH, CDR2 LQKENI. CDR3 region: CASSPPTDFYGYTF. In DNA, the CDR3 is TGTGCCAGCTCACCACCGACAGACTTCTATGGCTACACCTTC.

This clone was found once. The chain joins TRBV7-9 to TRBJ2-5, with 15 bases fitting TRBD2. The CDR3 is 15 amino acids. Trimming removed 5 bases from V and 5 bases from J; junction bases left unmatched: 3. CDR1 is SEHNR and CDR2 is FQNEAQ in the germline V gene (reference sequence). The CDR3 region is CASSPGLAGGETQYF. The CDR3 nucleotides read TGTGCCAGCAGCCCTGGACTAGCGGGAGGGGAGACCCAGTACTTC.

The chain joins TRBV19 to TRBJ2-1; 10 bases line up with TRBD1. CDR1 is LNHDA and CDR2 is SQIVND in the germline V gene (reference sequence). The J segment lost 6 bases and the V segment lost 6 bases, leaving 2 bases of the junction unmatched. The CDR3 sequence is 13 residues long. CDR3 sequence reads: CASRRTGGNEQFF. The CDR3 region has the DNA TGTGCCAGTAGGAGGACAGGGGGCAATGAGCAGTTCTTC.

This clone appeared once. The DNA for the CDR3 is TGTGCCAGCAGCGAAAAGGGCAGGGGACATGGCTACACCTTC. Residues: CASSEKGRGHGYTF. The chain recombines TRBV6-5 with TRBJ1-2; the D gene is possibly TRBD1 (6 bases). The germline gives CDR1 MNHEY, CDR2 SVGAGI. Deletions cut 6 bases from V and 6 bases from J, with 17 bases between. The CDR3 has 14 amino acids.

The J gene is TRBJ2-3, the V gene TRBV5-1; TRBD2 matches 8 bases. CDR3 size: 14 residues. Germline V gene lookup returns CDR1 SGHRS and CDR2 YFSETQ. Trimming at V came to 4 bases and at J to 5 bases, leaving 6 bases not matched to a gene. The CDR3, as DNA: TGCGCCAGCAGCCCGGGACTAGAAGTAGATACGCAGTATTTT. Encoded protein: CASSPGLEVDTQYF.

The chain has TRBV14 and TRBJ2-3; 14 nucleotides line up with TRBD2. Trimming took 1 base from V and 4 from J; bases not matched to a gene: 7. Germline CDR1 is SGHDN and CDR2 is FVKESK. CDR3 length: 18 residues. DNA of the CDR3: TGTGCCAGCAGCCAAGCAGGGGGACTAGCGGGAGTGGCAGATACGCAGTATTTT. Translation: CASSQAGGLAGVADTQYF.

V is TRBV5-4 and J is TRBJ1-1, with unresolved D. Germline V CDR1 and CDR2: SGHNT, YYREEE (reference sequence). The CDR3 is 11 amino acids. Trimming took off 7 bases at V and 1 base at J, with 5 bases between the two ends. Written as DNA, the CDR3 is TGTGCCAGCCAGGAGAACACTGAAGCTTTCTTT. It codes for CASQENTEAFF.

V and J are TRBV19 and TRBJ2-7; no reliable D call. The CDR3 extends over 14 amino acids. Looked up from germline, CDR1 is LNHDA and CDR2 is SQIVND (reference sequence). Trimming left V 3 bases short and J 0 bases short, with 9 bases between. The CDR3 protein is CASSIARNSYEQYF. The CDR3 nucleotides are TGTGCCAGTAGTATCGCCAGGAACTCCTACGAGCAGTACTTC. Full variable domain (missing parts from reference TRBV19 and TRBJ2-7): DGGITQSPKYLFRKEGQNVTLSCEQNLNHDAMYWYRQDPGQGLRLIYYSQIVNDFQKGDIAEGYSVSREKKESFPLTVTSAQKNPTAFYLCASSIARNSYEQYFGPGTRLTVT.

V is TRBV18 and J is TRBJ2-1; D unresolved. This CDR3 is built from 14 residues. The V gene lost 5 bases and the J gene lost 0 bases, with 8 bases spanning the gap. Germline CDR1 and CDR2: KGHSH and LQKENI. The CDR3 loop reads CASSEASSYNEQFF. CDR3 coding DNA: TGTGCCAGCTCAGAGGCGAGCTCCTACAATGAGCAGTTCTTC.